These 5 T cell receptor beta chains share one sample of origin, sequenced in a study of shared clonotypes between healthy human individuals. Naive CD8 cells were CD45RO-negative, positively selected for CCR7, excluding terminally differentiated effector memory CD45RA+ cells. The method was immunoSEQ multiplex PCR; TCRdb's version includes in-frame clones alone and lacks a portion of them. The sample contains roughly 2 million clones, approximately 94% of which appear only once. The material sequenced was naive CD8+ T cells sorted from blood. The receptors were gathered from a man between 18 and 29 years old in good health.

This chain connects TRBV4-3 to TRBJ2-1; 11 bases match TRBD2. Germline CDR1 is LGHNA and CDR2 is YSLEER. The CDR3 length is 16 residues. Germline trimming cut 1 base from V and 6 bases from J; bases unmatched to any gene: 5. The CDR3 spells CASSQGTSGSPNEQFF. The CDR3 DNA sequence: TGCGCCAGCAGCCAAGGAACTAGCGGGAGCCCCAATGAGCAGTTCTTC.

The genes are TRBV21-1 and TRBJ2-5; the table assigns TRBD2, which was not confirmed against the DNA. TRBV21-1 is reported as a pseudogene. The CDR3 is made up of 18 amino acids. The CDR3 nucleotides read TGTGCCAGCAGCAAAGTATGCTTGAGCGGGGGGGGCCAAGAGACCCAGTACTTC. Protein sequence: CASSKVCLSGGGQETQYF.

Points on this clone: Other nucleotide sequences in the sample specify the same CDR3. This sequence joins TRBV4-3 and TRBJ1-1; D uncertain. Trimming left V 0 bases short and J 1 base short, with 6 bases between. This CDR3 is 14 amino acids long. Per germline, CDR1 LGHNA and CDR2 YSLEER. The CDR3, as DNA: TGCGCCAGCAGCCAAGATCGAGCGAACACTGAAGCTTTCTTT. Protein product: CASSQDRANTEAFF.

The chain has TRBV2 and TRBJ1-1, with 9 bases lining up with TRBD1. CDR3 size: 15 residues. Losses at the gene ends were 6 bases for V and 3 bases for J; bases not matched to a gene: 8. CDR1 and CDR2 (germline): SNHLY, FYNNEI. As DNA, the CDR3 is TGTGCCAGCAGGGAGACAGGGGGAGGTGACACTGAAGCTTTCTTT. Residues: CASRETGGGDTEAFF.

The gene calls are TRBV10-1 and TRBJ2-7, with 9 nucleotides matching TRBD2. V was pared by 4 bases and J by 2 bases, with 12 bases of the junction left unmatched. This CDR3 contains 17 residues. CDR1 WNHNN and CDR2 SYGVQD come from the germline V gene (reference sequence). CDR3 coding DNA: TGCGCCAGCAGTGGGGGGCGGGGTAGCGGGAGCACCTACGAGCAGTACTTC. Translation: CASSGGRGSGSTYEQYF.